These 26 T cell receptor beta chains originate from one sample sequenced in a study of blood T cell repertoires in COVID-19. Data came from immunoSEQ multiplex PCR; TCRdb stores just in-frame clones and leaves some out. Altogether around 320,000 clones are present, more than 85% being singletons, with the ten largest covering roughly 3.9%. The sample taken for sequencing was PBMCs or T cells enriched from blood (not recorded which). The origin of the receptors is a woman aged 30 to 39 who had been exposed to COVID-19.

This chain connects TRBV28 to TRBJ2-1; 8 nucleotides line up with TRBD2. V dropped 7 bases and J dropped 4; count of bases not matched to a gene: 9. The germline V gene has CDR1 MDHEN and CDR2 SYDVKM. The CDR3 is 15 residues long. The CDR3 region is CASTPGGSPYNEQFF. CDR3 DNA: TGTGCCAGCACACCGGGGGGGAGCCCATACAATGAGCAGTTCTTC.

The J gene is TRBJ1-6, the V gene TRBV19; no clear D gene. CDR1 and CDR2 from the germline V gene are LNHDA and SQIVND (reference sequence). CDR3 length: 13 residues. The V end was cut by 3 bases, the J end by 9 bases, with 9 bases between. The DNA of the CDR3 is TGTGCCAGTAGTATGATTGGAGTTTCACCCCTCCACTTT. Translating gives CASSMIGVSPLHF. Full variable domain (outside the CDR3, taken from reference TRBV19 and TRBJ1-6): DGGITQSPKYLFRKEGQNVTLSCEQNLNHDAMYWYRQDPGQGLRLIYYSQIVNDFQKGDIAEGYSVSREKKESFPLTVTSAQKNPTAFYLCASSMIGVSPLHFGNGTRLTVT.

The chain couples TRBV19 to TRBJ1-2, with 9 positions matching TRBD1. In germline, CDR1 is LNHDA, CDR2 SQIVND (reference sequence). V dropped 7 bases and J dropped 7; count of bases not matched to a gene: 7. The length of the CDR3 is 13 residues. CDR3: CASTRTGGFGYTF. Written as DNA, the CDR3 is TGTGCCAGTACCCGAACAGGGGGCTTTGGCTACACCTTC.

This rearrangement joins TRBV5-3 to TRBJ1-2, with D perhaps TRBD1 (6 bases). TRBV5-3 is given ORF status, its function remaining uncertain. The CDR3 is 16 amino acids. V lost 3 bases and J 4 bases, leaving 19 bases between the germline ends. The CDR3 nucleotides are TGTGCCAGAAGCTCCCCTCCCGGACAGACGGGCTATGGCTACACCTTC. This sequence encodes CARSSPPGQTGYGYTF.

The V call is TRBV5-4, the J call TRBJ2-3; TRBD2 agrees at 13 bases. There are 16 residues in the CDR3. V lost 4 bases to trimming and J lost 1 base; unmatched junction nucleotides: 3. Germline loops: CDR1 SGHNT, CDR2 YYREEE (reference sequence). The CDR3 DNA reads TGTGCCAGCAGCATCGGGACTAGCGGGGGCACAGATACGCAGTATTTT. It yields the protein CASSIGTSGGTDTQYF.

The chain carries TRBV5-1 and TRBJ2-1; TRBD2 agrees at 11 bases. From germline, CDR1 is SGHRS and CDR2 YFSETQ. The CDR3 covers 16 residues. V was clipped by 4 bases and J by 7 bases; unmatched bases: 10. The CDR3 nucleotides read TGCGCCAGCAGCCTAGTAGCGGGGGGGCCGCAAAATGAGCAGTTCTTC. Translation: CASSLVAGGPQNEQFF.

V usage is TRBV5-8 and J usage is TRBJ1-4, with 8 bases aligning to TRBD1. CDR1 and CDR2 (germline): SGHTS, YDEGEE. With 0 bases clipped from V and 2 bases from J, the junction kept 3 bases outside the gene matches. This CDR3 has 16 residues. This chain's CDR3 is CASSLGQGATNEKLFF. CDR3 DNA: TGTGCCAGCAGCTTGGGGCAGGGGGCGACTAATGAAAAACTGTTTTTT.

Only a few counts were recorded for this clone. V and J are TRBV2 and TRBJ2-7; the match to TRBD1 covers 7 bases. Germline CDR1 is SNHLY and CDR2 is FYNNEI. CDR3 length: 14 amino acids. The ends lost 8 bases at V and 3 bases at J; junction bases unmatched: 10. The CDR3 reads CASDDRVGVYEQYF. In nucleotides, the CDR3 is TGTGCCAGCGATGACAGGGTGGGGGTCTACGAGCAGTACTTC. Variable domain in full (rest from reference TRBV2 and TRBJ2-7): EPEVTQTPSHQVTQMGQEVILRCVPISNHLYFYWYRQILGQKVEFLVSFYNNEISEKSEIFDDQFSVERPDGSNFTLKIRSTKLEDSAMYFCASDDRVGVYEQYFGPGTRLTVT.

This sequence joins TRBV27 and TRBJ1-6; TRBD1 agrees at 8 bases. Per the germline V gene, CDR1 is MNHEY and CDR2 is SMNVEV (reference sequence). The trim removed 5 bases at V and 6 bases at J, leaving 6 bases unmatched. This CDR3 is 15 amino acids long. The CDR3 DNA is TGTGCCAGCAGTGAAAGGACAGGGTTTAATTCACCCCTCCACTTT. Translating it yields CASSERTGFNSPLHF.

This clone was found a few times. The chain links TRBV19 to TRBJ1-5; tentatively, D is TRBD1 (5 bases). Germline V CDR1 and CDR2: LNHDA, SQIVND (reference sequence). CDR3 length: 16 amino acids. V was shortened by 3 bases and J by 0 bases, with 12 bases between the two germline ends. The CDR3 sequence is CASSIQDIDSNQPQHF. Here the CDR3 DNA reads TGTGCCAGTAGTATCCAGGACATAGATAGCAATCAGCCCCAGCATTTT.

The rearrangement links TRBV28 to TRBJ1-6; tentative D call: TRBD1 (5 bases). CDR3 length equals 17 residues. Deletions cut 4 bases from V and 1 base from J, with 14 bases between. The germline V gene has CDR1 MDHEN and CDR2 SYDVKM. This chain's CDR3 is CASSSSGGGSYNSPLHF. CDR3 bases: TGTGCCAGCAGTTCCAGCGGGGGTGGGTCCTATAATTCACCCCTCCACTTT.

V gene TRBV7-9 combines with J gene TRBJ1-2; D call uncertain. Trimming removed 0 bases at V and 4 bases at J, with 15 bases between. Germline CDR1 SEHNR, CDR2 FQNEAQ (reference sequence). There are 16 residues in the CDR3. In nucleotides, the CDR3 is TGTGCCAGCAGCTTAGCGTCCGGGAGTTTGGTCTATGGCTACACCTTC. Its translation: CASSLASGSLVYGYTF. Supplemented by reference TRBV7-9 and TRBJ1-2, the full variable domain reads DTGVSQNPRHKITKRGQNVTFRCDPISEHNRLYWYRQTLGQGPEFLTYFQNEAQLEKSRLLSDRFSAERPKGSFSTLEIQRTEQGDSAMYLCASSLASGSLVYGYTFGSGTRLTVV.

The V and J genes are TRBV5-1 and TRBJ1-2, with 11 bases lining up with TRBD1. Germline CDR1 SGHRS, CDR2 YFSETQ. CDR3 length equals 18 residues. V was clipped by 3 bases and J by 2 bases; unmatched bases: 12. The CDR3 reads CASSWTPGQGGWNYGYTF. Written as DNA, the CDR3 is TGCGCCAGCAGCTGGACCCCGGGACAGGGGGGGTGGAACTATGGCTACACCTTC.

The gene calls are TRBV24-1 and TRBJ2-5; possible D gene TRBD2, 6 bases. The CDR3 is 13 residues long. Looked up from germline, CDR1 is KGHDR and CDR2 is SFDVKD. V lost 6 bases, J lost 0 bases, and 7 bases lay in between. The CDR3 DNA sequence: TGTGCCACCAGTCGGGAGTACCAAGAGACCCAGTACTTC. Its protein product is CATSREYQETQYF.

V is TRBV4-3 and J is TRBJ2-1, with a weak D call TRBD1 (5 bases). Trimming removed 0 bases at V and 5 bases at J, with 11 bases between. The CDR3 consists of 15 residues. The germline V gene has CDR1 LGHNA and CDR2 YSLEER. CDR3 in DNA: TGCGCCAGCAGCCAAGACAGGGTGCCCAACAATGAGCAGTTCTTC. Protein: CASSQDRVPNNEQFF.

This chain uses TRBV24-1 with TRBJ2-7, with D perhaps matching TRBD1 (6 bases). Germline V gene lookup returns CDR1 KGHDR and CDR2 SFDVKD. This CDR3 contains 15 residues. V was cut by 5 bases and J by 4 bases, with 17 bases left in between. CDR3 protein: CATSGYRVLRYEQYF. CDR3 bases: TGTGCCACCAGTGGCTACAGGGTTTTACGGTACGAGCAGTACTTC.

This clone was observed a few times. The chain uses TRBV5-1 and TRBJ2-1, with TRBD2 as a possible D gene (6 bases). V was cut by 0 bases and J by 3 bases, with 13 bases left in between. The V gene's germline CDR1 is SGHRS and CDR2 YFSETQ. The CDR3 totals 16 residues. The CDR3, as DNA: TGCGCCAGCAGCTTGGGGGGACTGAAGAACTACAATGAGCAGTTCTTC. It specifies CASSLGGLKNYNEQFF.

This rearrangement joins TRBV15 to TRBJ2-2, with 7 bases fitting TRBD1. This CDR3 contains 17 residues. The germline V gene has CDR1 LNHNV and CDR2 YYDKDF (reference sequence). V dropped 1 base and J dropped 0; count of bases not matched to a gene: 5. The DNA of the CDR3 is TGTGCCACCAGCAGAGGATGGACAGGCGCGAACACCGGGGAGCTGTTTTTT. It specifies CATSRGWTGANTGELFF.

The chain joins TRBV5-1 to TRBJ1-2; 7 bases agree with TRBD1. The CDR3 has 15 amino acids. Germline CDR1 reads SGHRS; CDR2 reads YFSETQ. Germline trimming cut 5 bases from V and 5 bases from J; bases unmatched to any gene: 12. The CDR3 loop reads CASRDGGQTFYGYTF. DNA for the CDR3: TGCGCCAGCAGGGACGGGGGACAGACCTTTTATGGCTACACCTTC.

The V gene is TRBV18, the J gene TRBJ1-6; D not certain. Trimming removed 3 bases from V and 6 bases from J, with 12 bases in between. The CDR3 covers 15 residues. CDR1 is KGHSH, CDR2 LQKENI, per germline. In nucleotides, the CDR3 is TGTGCCAGCTCACCGTCGAGGAGTGCTAATTCACCCCTCCACTTT. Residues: CASSPSRSANSPLHF.

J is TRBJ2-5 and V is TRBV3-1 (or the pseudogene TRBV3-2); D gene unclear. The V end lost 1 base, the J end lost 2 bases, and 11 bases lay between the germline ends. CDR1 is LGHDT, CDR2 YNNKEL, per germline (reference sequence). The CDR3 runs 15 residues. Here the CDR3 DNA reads TGTGCCAGCAGCCAAGGAGGCGTACCTCAAGAGACCCAGTACTTC. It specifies CASSQGGVPQETQYF.

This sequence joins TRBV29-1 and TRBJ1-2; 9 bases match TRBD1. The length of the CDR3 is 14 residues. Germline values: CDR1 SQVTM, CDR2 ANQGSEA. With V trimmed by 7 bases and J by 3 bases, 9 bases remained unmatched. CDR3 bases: TGCAGCGCTACTACAGGGGGCTACGACTATGGCTACACCTTC. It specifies CSATTGGYDYGYTF.

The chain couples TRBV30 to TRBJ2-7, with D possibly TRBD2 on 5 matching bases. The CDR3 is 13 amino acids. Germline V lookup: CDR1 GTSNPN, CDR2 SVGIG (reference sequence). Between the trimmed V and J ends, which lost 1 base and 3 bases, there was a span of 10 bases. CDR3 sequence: CAWSGGPLYEQYF. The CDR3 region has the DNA TGTGCCTGGAGTGGCGGGCCTCTCTACGAGCAGTACTTC.

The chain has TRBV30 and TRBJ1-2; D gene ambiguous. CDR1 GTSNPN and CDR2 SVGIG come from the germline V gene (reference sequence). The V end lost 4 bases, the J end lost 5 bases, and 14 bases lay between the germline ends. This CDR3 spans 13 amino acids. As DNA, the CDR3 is TGTGCCTGGACGCACAGTGAGTTTTATGGCTACACCTTC. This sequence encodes CAWTHSEFYGYTF.

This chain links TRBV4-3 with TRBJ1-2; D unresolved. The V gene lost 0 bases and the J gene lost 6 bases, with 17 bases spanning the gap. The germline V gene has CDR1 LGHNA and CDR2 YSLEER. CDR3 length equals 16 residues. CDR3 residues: CASSQDIQVVLDGYTF. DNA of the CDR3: TGCGCCAGCAGCCAAGATATCCAGGTCGTATTGGATGGCTACACCTTC.

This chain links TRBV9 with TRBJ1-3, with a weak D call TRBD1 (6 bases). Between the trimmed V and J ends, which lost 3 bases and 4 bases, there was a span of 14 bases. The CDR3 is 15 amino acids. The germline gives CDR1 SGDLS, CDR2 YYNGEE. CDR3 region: CASSAARTVGNTIYF. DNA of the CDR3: TGTGCCAGCAGCGCGGCCAGGACAGTCGGAAACACCATATATTTT.